Each of the 3 T cell receptor beta chains below was sequenced from the same sample in a study of CD8 T cells in ankylosing spondylitis (dated by TCRdb to the late 2010s). Library creation used 5' RACE. The data were produced on an Illumina HiSeq 2500. Starting from the raw public reads, TCRdb applied fastp trimming at Q25, assembled clones with MiXCR and retained in-frame beta chains. For every CDR3 protein sequence, its rows merge into one entry that carries the most common genes and DNA. This sample has 250,000 or so distinct CDR3 sequences in its table, and about 10% of those were observed once. 6% to 7.5% of the sample comes from the top ten. Sample: blood, either unsorted or a sorted T cell fraction (not recorded which). These receptors all stem from a male donor with ankylosing spondylitis or in good health (not recorded which).

With respect to this clonotype: Sequence at one end of the junction differs from germline and may be a read error. V gene TRBV6-4 combines with J gene TRBJ2-1; no clear D gene. Per germline, CDR1 MRHNA and CDR2 SNTAGT. The CDR3 spans 13 residues. The CDR3 loop reads CASSGSENKEQFF. The CDR3 region has the DNA TGTGCCAGCAGTGGATCGGAAAACAAGGAGCAGTTCTTC.

There are many counts of this clonotype. The chain's CDR3 is CASSYSREQYF. Written as DNA, the CDR3 is TGTGCCAGCAGTTACTCAAGAGAGCAGTACTTC. This chain joins TRBV6-6 and TRBJ2-7, with no clear D. The V and J ends lost 0 bases and 7 bases respectively, with 4 bases between them. The length of the CDR3 is 11 residues. Per germline, CDR1 MNHNY and CDR2 SVGAGI (reference sequence).

This clonotype has at least ten counts. The genes are TRBV7-2 and TRBJ1-4; no definite D call. The CDR3 extends over 14 amino acids. Trimming removed 1 base from V and 4 bases from J, with 7 bases in between. The V gene's germline CDR1 is SGHTA and CDR2 FQGNSA. CDR3 sequence (DNA): TGTGCCAGCAGCTTAGAACACTTTAATGAAAAACTGTTTTTT. Its translation is CASSLEHFNEKLFF.